Below are 28 T cell receptor beta chains sequenced from a single sample in a study of shared clonotypes between healthy human individuals. Libraries were prepared by immunoSEQ multiplex PCR; TCRdb keeps only in-frame clonotypes and omits some of them. This table holds some 1,600,000 clones, roughly 98% found once. The material sequenced was naive CD4+ T cells sorted from blood. Noted subset: CD45RA+ positively selected. These TCRs come from a man aged 25 to 45 in good health.

The rearrangement joins TRBV5-1 to TRBJ1-1; tentative D call: TRBD1 (5 bases). The CDR3 has 12 residues. Germline CDR1 reads SGHRS; CDR2 reads YFSETQ. V was trimmed by 3 bases and J by 6 bases, leaving 9 bases between them. CDR3 sequence (DNA): TGCGCCAGCAGCTCCCAGGGTTCTGAAGCTTTCTTT. Protein product: CASSSQGSEAFF.

The J gene is TRBJ2-7, the V gene TRBV5-1; 10 nucleotides align to TRBD2. This CDR3 is 14 amino acids long. The junction had 8 bases not matched to a gene; V was cut back by 5 bases and J by 6 bases. CDR1 and CDR2 (germline): SGHRS, YFSETQ. The CDR3 region has the DNA TGCGCCAGCAGTTCGGCAACTAGCGGGACCGAGCAGTACTTC. Its protein is CASSSATSGTEQYF.

The V gene is TRBV27, the J gene TRBJ2-2; D unresolved. The ends were cut back, 6 bases at V and 1 base at J, with 18 bases in the middle. The CDR3 is 17 residues long. CDR1 MNHEY and CDR2 SMNVEV come from the germline V gene (reference sequence). The CDR3 DNA follows: TGTGCCAGCAGCCGTCCAATCCGGGCCAAGAACACCGGGGAGCTGTTTTTT. Encoded protein: CASSRPIRAKNTGELFF.

The chain is built from TRBV6-1 and TRBJ2-5; 9 bases agree with TRBD1. The germline CDR1 and CDR2 sequences are MNHNS and SASEGT. The CDR3 extends over 11 amino acids. Here the CDR3 reads CATGQGETQYF. The CDR3, as DNA: TGTGCAACGGGACAGGGAGAGACCCAGTACTTC.

The chain couples TRBV28 to TRBJ2-7; no clear D. V lost 7 bases to trimming and J lost 3 bases, with 7 bases between them. Germline CDR1 is MDHEN and CDR2 is SYDVKM. The CDR3 sequence is 11 residues long. The CDR3 region is CASNLNYEQYF. CDR3 in DNA: TGTGCCAGCAACCTCAACTACGAGCAGTACTTC.

V usage is TRBV29-1 and J usage is TRBJ2-7; TRBD1 might be the D (6 bases). The CDR3 is made up of 12 amino acids. Trimming took 3 bases from V and 2 from J, leaving 8 bases between them. The germline V gene has CDR1 SQVTM and CDR2 ANQGSEA. This CDR3 reads CSVEDSAYEQYF. As DNA, the CDR3 is TGCAGCGTTGAGGACAGTGCCTACGAGCAGTACTTC.

CDR3 nucleotide sequence: TGTGCCAGCAGTTTGACAGGGGTCCACGAGCAGTACTTC. Protein: CASSLTGVHEQYF. The chain uses TRBV28 and TRBJ2-7, with 8 bases aligning to TRBD1. Trimming at V came to 3 bases and at J to 5 bases, leaving 3 bases not matched to a gene. This CDR3 has 13 residues. CDR1 is MDHEN and CDR2 is SYDVKM in the germline V gene.

The V gene is TRBV6-5, the J gene TRBJ2-5, with a weak D call TRBD2 (5 bases). V dropped 1 base and J dropped 5 bases, with 17 bases sitting between them. Germline V lookup: CDR1 MNHEY, CDR2 SVGAGI. The CDR3 runs 16 residues. The CDR3 loop reads CASSYYEGRSRETQYF. The DNA of the CDR3 is TGTGCCAGCAGTTACTACGAGGGCCGTTCCAGGGAGACCCAGTACTTC.

The chain has TRBV27 and TRBJ1-1; D gene unclear. The CDR3 totals 15 residues. Trimming stripped 2 bases from V and 10 bases from J, with 20 bases between. From germline, CDR1 is MNHEY and CDR2 SMNVEV (reference sequence). CDR3 nucleotide sequence: TGTGCCAGCAGTTTAAAACCCCGTGACCCCTCCCGAGCTTTCTTT. Translating gives CASSLKPRDPSRAFF.

The chain couples TRBV6-9 to TRBJ2-7, with a weak D call TRBD1 (5 bases). The V gene lost 6 bases and the J gene lost 2 bases, with 17 bases spanning the gap. Germline V gene sequence: CDR1 MNHGY, CDR2 SVAAGI. The CDR3 covers 15 residues. CDR3 sequence reads: CASRESRVVAYEQYF. The CDR3 bases are TGTGCCAGCAGAGAGTCCAGGGTGGTCGCCTACGAGCAGTACTTC.

V usage is TRBV27 and J usage is TRBJ2-7; D remains unclear. Germline CDR1 is MNHEY and CDR2 is SMNVEV (reference sequence). V lost 4 bases and J 5 bases, leaving 18 bases between the germline ends. The CDR3 runs to 15 residues. The CDR3 reads CASSSTGLGWDEQYF. The CDR3 nucleotides read TGTGCCAGCAGTTCGACTGGGCTAGGGTGGGACGAGCAGTACTTC.

The DNA of the CDR3 is TGTGCCAGCAGCTTATGGGGGGGCTCCTACAATGAGCAGTTCTTC. It codes for CASSLWGGSYNEQFF. The chain couples TRBV7-9 to TRBJ2-1; 7 nucleotides agree with TRBD2. CDR3 size: 15 residues. Germline V CDR1 and CDR2: SEHNR, FQNEAQ (reference sequence). The trim removed 2 bases at V and 0 bases at J, leaving 1 base unmatched. Full variable domain (remainder filled in from reference TRBV7-9 and TRBJ2-1): DTGVSQNPRHKITKRGQNVTFRCDPISEHNRLYWYRQTLGQGPEFLTYFQNEAQLEKSRLLSDRFSAERPKGSFSTLEIQRTEQGDSAMYLCASSLWGGSYNEQFFGPGTRLTVL.

The CDR3 spells CASSSPGTSGTYEQYF. The CDR3 nucleotides are TGTGCCAGCAGCAGTCCCGGGACTAGCGGGACGTACGAGCAGTACTTC. The chain employs TRBV5-5 and TRBJ2-7, with TRBD2 matching 13 bases. The CDR3 is made up of 16 amino acids. The junction had 8 bases not matched to a gene; V was cut back by 4 bases and J by 4 bases. Germline V gives CDR1 SGHKS, CDR2 YYEKEE (reference sequence).

The V and J genes are TRBV5-1 and TRBJ2-7, with 9 bases matching TRBD1. Germline V lookup: CDR1 SGHRS, CDR2 YFSETQ. The CDR3 has 13 residues. The V gene end was trimmed by 4 bases and the J gene end by 6 bases; junction bases not matched to a gene: 5. The DNA for the CDR3 is TGCGCCAGCAGCCGGACAGGGGCCCTCGAGCAGTACTTC. Protein sequence: CASSRTGALEQYF. Looking up the rest from reference TRBV5-1 and TRBJ2-7 gives the full variable domain: KAGVTQTPRYLIKTRGQQVTLSCSPISGHRSVSWYQQTPGQGLQFLFEYFSETQRNKGNFPGRFSGRQFSNSRSEMNVSTLELGDSALYLCASSRTGALEQYFGPGTRLTVT.

As concerns this clone: Other DNA sequences in this specimen translate into the identical CDR3. The chain has TRBV5-5 and TRBJ2-7; 11 nucleotides agree with TRBD2. CDR3 length: 15 amino acids. Germline V CDR1 and CDR2: SGHKS, YYEKEE (reference sequence). Unmatched junction bases numbered 1, after V lost 0 bases and J lost 2 bases. The CDR3 DNA reads TGTGCCAGCAGCTTGGGACTAGCGGGACCCTACGAGCAGTACTTC. It specifies CASSLGLAGPYEQYF. Using reference TRBV5-5 and TRBJ2-7 for the parts outside the CDR3, the full variable domain is DAGVTQSPTHLIKTRGQQVTLRCSPISGHKSVSWYQQVLGQGPQFIFQYYEKEERGRGNFPDRFSARQFPNYSSELNVNALLLGDSALYLCASSLGLAGPYEQYFGPGTRLTVT.

The V call is TRBV5-1, the J call TRBJ1-1, with D maybe TRBD1 (5 bases). V gave up 1 base and J gave up 7 bases, with 11 bases separating them. Per germline, CDR1 SGHRS and CDR2 YFSETQ. This CDR3 is built from 13 residues. The CDR3 nucleotides read TGCGCCAGCAGCTTGTCAGGGTCCTTTGAAGCTTTCTTT. It translates to CASSLSGSFEAFF. Full variable domain (missing parts from reference TRBV5-1 and TRBJ1-1): KAGVTQTPRYLIKTRGQQVTLSCSPISGHRSVSWYQQTPGQGLQFLFEYFSETQRNKGNFPGRFSGRQFSNSRSEMNVSTLELGDSALYLCASSLSGSFEAFFGQGTRLTVV.

The V gene is TRBV5-1, the J gene TRBJ2-3, with D unresolved. The length of the CDR3 is 14 residues. The V end lost 2 bases, the J end lost 2 bases, and 9 bases lay between the germline ends. Germline values: CDR1 SGHRS, CDR2 YFSETQ. CDR3 sequence (DNA): TGCGCCAGCAGCTTACAGAATCCCACAGATACGCAGTATTTT. Translation gives CASSLQNPTDTQYF.

The chain recombines TRBV10-2 with TRBJ1-1; tentative D call: TRBD1 (5 bases). V lost 5 bases and J 6 bases, leaving 13 bases between the germline ends. The germline CDR1 and CDR2 sequences are WSHSY and SAAADI. The CDR3 spans 13 residues. The CDR3 loop reads CASSHQGFPEAFF. The CDR3 DNA follows: TGCGCCAGCAGTCATCAGGGTTTCCCTGAAGCTTTCTTT.

The gene calls are TRBV19 and TRBJ2-7, with a possible D match to TRBD2 (6 bases). Per the germline V gene, CDR1 is LNHDA and CDR2 is SQIVND (reference sequence). The length of the CDR3 is 14 residues. Trimming pared 4 bases from V and 2 bases from J, leaving 12 bases between. CDR3: CASSKRDSAYEQYF. CDR3 sequence (DNA): TGTGCCAGTAGTAAACGGGACTCAGCCTACGAGCAGTACTTC.

This clone is a singleton in its sample. Other DNA sequences in the sample encode the same CDR3. This sequence joins TRBV7-9 and TRBJ2-7; 7 bases fit TRBD1. The CDR3 extends over 13 amino acids. Germline assignment: CDR1 SEHNR and CDR2 FQNEAQ (reference sequence). With V trimmed by 5 bases and J by 3 bases, 4 bases remained unmatched. In DNA, the CDR3 is TGTGCCAGCAGCCGGGACAGAGGCTACGAGCAGTACTTC. It is translated as CASSRDRGYEQYF.

This chain links TRBV5-1 with TRBJ2-1, with 7 bases identical to TRBD1. The germline gives CDR1 SGHRS, CDR2 YFSETQ. There are 16 residues in the CDR3. V shed 0 bases, J shed 0 bases, and the junction held 3 bases outside the gene matches. CDR3 coding DNA: TGCGCCAGCAGCTTGGAGGGACAGAGCTCCTACAATGAGCAGTTCTTC. Its protein product is CASSLEGQSSYNEQFF.

About this clone: One end of the junction fails to match germline, which may point to a read error. The chain employs TRBV2 and TRBJ2-7; 10 bases align to TRBD1. CDR1 and CDR2 from the germline V gene are SNHLY and FYNNEI. The CDR3 length is 15 residues. CDR3 protein: CASSEEATGGHEQYF. CDR3 coding DNA: TGTGCCAGCAGCGAAGAAGCGACAGGGGGCCACGAGCAGTACTTC. Full variable domain (outside the CDR3, taken from reference TRBV2 and TRBJ2-7): EPEVTQTPSHQVTQMGQEVILRCVPISNHLYFYWYRQILGQKVEFLVSFYNNEISEKSEIFDDQFSVERPDGSNFTLKIRSTKLEDSAMYFCASSEEATGGHEQYFGPGTRLTVT.

The genes are TRBV5-5 and TRBJ2-7, with D tentatively TRBD1 or TRBD2 (5 bases each). Germline V CDR1 and CDR2: SGHKS, YYEKEE (reference sequence). The ends were cut back, 4 bases at V and 4 bases at J, with 18 bases in the middle. The CDR3 is 15 residues long. CDR3 DNA sequence: TGTGCCAGCAGCCGGGGACCCCTTGATGCGTACGAGCAGTACTTC. Its protein product is CASSRGPLDAYEQYF.

This chain joins TRBV5-1 and TRBJ1-2; D might be TRBD1 (5 bases). With 4 bases removed from V and 4 bases from J, the gap between germline ends came to 14 bases. CDR3 length equals 14 residues. Germline V gene sequence: CDR1 SGHRS, CDR2 YFSETQ. The CDR3 DNA reads as TGCGCCAGCAGCAGGGACGGGCCTTCCTATGGCTACACCTTC. Its translation is CASSRDGPSYGYTF.

This clone was observed a single time. The chain uses TRBV10-1 and TRBJ2-7, with 10 bases matching TRBD2. V shed 6 bases and J 3 bases; nucleotides not matched to a gene: 8. Germline values: CDR1 WNHNN, CDR2 SYGVQD (reference sequence). The CDR3 totals 15 residues. The DNA of the CDR3 is TGCGCCAGCAGCCCGGATAGCGGGAGGCTCTACGAGCAGTACTTC. The encoded protein is CASSPDSGRLYEQYF.

The rearrangement joins TRBV6-1 to TRBJ2-1, with 15 bases identical to TRBD2. This CDR3 has 15 amino acids. V was pared by 6 bases and J by 8 bases, with 5 bases of the junction left unmatched. Germline values: CDR1 MNHNS, CDR2 SASEGT. The CDR3 loop reads CASSLGLAGGYEQFF. Here the CDR3 DNA reads TGTGCCAGCAGCCTAGGACTAGCGGGAGGGTATGAGCAGTTCTTC.

The rearrangement uses TRBV7-6 and TRBJ2-2, with 11 bases matching TRBD2. Germline V gives CDR1 SGHVS, CDR2 FNYEAQ. This CDR3 comprises 16 residues. V lost 4 bases to trimming and J lost 5 bases; unmatched junction nucleotides: 6. The CDR3 bases are TGTGCCAGCAGCTCCACTAGCGGGAGTTTAACCGGGGAGCTGTTTTTT. It yields the protein CASSSTSGSLTGELFF.

The chain combines TRBV7-2 with TRBJ2-7; D is unclear. Germline loops: CDR1 SGHTA, CDR2 FQGNSA. This CDR3 has 15 amino acids. The V gene lost 5 bases and the J gene lost 5 bases, with 19 bases spanning the gap. The CDR3 sequence is CASSLTGLQGHEQYF. CDR3 bases: TGTGCCAGCAGCCTAACCGGGCTGCAAGGGCACGAGCAGTACTTC. The variable domain in full, with the rest retrieved from reference TRBV7-2 and TRBJ2-7, is GAGVSQSPSNKVTEKGKDVELRCDPISGHTALYWYRQSLGQGLEFLIYFQGNSAPDKSGLPSDRFSAERTGGSVSTLTIQRTQQEDSAVYLCASSLTGLQGHEQYFGPGTRLTVT.